This T cell receptor (beta chain) originates from a study of blood T cells in healthy people across ages. Many counts were recorded for this clonotype. Together with a sample-barcoded 5' primer, a J-beta primer mix was included in a second PCR lasting about 7 to 12 cycles. At least 2.5 million CDR3-containing paired-end reads were obtained per sample. Via MiXCR, TCRdb re-called the 5' RACE reads, giving one row per CDR3 protein. The repertoire holds some 900,000 distinct CDR3 sequences, under 35% seen once, with 17% in the top ten. The germline gives CDR1 MGHRA, CDR2 YSYEKL. With V trimmed by 1 base and J by 2 bases, 13 bases remained unmatched. The CDR3 spans 19 residues.

The receptor comes from an elderly woman in good health. The source material was blood. The rearrangement links TRBV4-1 to TRBJ2-5; 10 nucleotides match TRBD2. The CDR3 nucleotides read TGCGCCAGCAGCCAAGGAATCGGACCGGGACTAGCGAAACAAGAGACCCAGTACTTC. Its translation: CASSQGIGPGLAKQETQYF.